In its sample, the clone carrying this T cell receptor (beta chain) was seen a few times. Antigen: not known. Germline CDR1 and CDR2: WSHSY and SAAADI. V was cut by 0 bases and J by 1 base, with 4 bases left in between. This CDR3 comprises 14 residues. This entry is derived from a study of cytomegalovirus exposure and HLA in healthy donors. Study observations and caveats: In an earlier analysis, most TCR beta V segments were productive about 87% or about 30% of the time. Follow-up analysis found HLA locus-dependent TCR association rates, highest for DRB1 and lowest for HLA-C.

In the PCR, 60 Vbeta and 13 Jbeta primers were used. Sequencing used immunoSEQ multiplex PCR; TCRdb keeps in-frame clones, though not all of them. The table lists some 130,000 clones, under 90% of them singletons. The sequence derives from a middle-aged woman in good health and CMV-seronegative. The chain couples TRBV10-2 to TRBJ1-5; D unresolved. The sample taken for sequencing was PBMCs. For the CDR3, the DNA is TGCGCCAGCAGTGAGTCCCTCAGCAATCAGCCCCAGCATTTT. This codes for CASSESLSNQPQHF.